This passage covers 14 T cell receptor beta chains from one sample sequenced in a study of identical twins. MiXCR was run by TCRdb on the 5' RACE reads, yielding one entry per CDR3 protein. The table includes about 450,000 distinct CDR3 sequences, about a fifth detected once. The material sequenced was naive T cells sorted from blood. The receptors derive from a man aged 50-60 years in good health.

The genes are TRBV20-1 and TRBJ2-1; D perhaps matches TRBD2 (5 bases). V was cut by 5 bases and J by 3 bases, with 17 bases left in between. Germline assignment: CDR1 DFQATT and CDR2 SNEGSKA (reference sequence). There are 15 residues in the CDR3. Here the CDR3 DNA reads TGCAGTGCTGCCGGAGGTCCGCTTGACTACAATGAGCAGTTCTTC. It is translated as CSAAGGPLDYNEQFF.

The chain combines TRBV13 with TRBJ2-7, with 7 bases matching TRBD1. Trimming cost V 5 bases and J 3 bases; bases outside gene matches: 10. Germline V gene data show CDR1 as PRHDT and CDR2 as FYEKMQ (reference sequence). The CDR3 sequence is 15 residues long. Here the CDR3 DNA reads TGTGCCAGCAGCCTGGGACAGCCCATAAACTACGAGCAGTACTTC. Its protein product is CASSLGQPINYEQYF.

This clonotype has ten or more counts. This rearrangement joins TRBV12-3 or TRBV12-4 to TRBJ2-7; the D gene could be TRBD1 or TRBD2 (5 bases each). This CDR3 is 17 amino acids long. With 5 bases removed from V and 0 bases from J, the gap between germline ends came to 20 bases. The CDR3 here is CASSPQAGARASYEQYF. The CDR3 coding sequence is TGTGCCAGCAGTCCCCAGGCCGGGGCGAGGGCCTCCTACGAGCAGTACTTC.

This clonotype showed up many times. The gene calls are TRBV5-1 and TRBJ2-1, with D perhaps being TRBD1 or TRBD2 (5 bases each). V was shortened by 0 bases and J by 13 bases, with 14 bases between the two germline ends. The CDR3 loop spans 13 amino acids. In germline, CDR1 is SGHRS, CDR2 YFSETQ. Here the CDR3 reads CASSLAGMRDQFF. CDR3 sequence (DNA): TGCGCCAGCAGCTTGGCTGGGATGAGGGACCAGTTCTTC.

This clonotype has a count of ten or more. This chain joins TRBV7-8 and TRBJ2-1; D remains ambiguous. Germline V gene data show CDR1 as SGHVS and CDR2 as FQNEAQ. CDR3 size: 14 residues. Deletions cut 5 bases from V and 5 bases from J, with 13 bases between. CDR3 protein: CASSVLLHDNEQFF. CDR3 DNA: TGTGCCAGCAGCGTTTTACTTCATGACAATGAGCAGTTCTTC.

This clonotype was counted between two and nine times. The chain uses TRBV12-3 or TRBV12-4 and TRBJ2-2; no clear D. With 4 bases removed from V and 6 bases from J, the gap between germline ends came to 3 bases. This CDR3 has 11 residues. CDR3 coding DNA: TGTGCCAGCAGTTCCCCCGGGGAGCTGTTTTTT. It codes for CASSSPGELFF.

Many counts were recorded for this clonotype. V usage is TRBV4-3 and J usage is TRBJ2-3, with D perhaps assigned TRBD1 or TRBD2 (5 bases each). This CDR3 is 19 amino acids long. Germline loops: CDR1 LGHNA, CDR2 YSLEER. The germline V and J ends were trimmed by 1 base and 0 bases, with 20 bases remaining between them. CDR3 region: CASSQALRDGRASTDTQYF. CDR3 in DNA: TGCGCCAGCAGCCAAGCGCTCCGGGACGGCCGTGCTAGCACAGATACGCAGTATTTT.

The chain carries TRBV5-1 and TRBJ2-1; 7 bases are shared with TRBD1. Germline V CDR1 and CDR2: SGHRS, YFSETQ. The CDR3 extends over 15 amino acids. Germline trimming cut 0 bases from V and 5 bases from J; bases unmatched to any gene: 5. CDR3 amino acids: CASSLAGGGNNEQFF. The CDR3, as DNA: TGCGCCAGCAGCTTGGCAGGGGGTGGAAACAATGAGCAGTTCTTC.

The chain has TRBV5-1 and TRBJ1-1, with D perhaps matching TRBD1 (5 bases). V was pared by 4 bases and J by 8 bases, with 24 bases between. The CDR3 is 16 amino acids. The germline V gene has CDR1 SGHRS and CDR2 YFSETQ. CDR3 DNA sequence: TGCGCCAGCAGCCCGGAACCCTCGGGAGGGGTAAAGGAAGCTTTCTTT. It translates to CASSPEPSGGVKEAFF.

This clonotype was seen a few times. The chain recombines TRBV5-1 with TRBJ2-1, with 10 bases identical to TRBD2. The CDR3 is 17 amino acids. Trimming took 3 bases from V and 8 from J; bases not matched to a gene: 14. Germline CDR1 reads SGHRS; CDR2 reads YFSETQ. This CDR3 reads CASSYPGAGGLRHEQFF. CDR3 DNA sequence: TGCGCCAGCAGCTATCCTGGAGCGGGGGGGCTGCGTCATGAGCAGTTCTTC.

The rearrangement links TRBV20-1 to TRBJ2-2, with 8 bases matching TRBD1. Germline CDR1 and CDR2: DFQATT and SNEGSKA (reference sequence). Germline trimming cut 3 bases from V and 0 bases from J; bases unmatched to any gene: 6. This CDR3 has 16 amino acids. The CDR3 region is CSARLDRETNTGELFF. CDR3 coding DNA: TGCAGTGCTAGGTTGGACAGGGAAACGAACACCGGGGAGCTGTTTTTT.

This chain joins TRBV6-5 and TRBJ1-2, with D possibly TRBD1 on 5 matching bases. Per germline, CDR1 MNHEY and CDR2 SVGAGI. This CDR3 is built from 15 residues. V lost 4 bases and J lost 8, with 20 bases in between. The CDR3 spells CASSSVPGRAPGYTF. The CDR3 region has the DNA TGTGCCAGCAGTTCCGTCCCGGGACGAGCTCCGGGCTACACCTTC.

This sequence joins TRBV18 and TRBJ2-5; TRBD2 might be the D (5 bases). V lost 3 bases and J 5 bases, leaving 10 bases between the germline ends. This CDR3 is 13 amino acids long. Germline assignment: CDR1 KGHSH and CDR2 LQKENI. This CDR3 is CASSPRVAETQYF. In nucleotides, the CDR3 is TGTGCCAGCTCACCGAGGGTTGCGGAGACCCAGTACTTC. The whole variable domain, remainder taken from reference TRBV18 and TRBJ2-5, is NAGVMQNPRHLVRRRGQEARLRCSPMKGHSHVYWYRQLPEEGLKFMVYLQKENIIDESGMPKERFSAEFPKEGPSILRIQQVVRGDSAAYFCASSPRVAETQYFGPGTRLLVL.

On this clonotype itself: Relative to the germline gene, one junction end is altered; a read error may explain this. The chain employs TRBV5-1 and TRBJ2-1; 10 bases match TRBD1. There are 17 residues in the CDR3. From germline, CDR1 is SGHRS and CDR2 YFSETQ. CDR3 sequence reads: CASSLGSGTGTGDEQLF. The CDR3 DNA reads TGCGCCAGCAGCTTGGGGTCTGGTACCGGGACAGGGGACGAGCAGCTCTTC.